This TCR beta chain was observed in a study of T cell changes during pregnancy in multiple sclerosis. Only in-frame clones appear in the TCRdb table, and some are missing; sequencing was by immunoSEQ multiplex PCR. This sample yields just under 85,000 clones, of which 91% are seen a single time; about 2.5% belongs to the top ten. This sample comprised peripheral blood, obtained in the first trimester of pregnancy. This clonotype originated in a female donor with multiple sclerosis, enrolled in a pregnancy study.

The CDR3 sequence is CATSSSGGSTDTQYF. In DNA form, the CDR3 reads TGTGCCACCAGCAGCAGCGGGGGTAGCACAGATACGCAGTATTTT. The chain uses TRBV15 and TRBJ2-3; 8 bases fit TRBD2. The CDR3 loop spans 15 amino acids. J gave up 0 bases and V 3 bases, and 2 bases lay outside the gene matches. The V gene's germline CDR1 is LNHNV and CDR2 YYDKDF (reference sequence).